This T cell receptor (beta chain) was found in a study of vaccination and CD4 T cells after COVID-19. Study-wide context: Six men and four women formed the convalescents, two being Hispanic. Sampling after COVID took place at a median of around 91 days (range 35 to 161) following diagnosis.

Treatment here: roughly 10-day PBMC culture with coronavirus spike peptide pools or control peptides (ViraFEST assay). The unexposed donor gave CD4+ T cells before the COVID-19 pandemic (2011-2018). The sample holds one count of this clonotype. Its antigen is unknown. General study points: When vaccine-specific clones from convalescent patients were examined, 304 of 307 were spike mono-reactive.

Researchers used the Oncomine TCR Beta short-read assay to sequence DNA from cultured CD4+ T cells. Genomic DNA extraction was carried out from cultured CD4+ T cells. From the PCR reads, TCRdb called clonotypes with MiXCR, one entry per CDR3 protein. The sample records over 8,500 distinct CDR3 sequences, around 29% being singletons. The material sequenced was CD4+ T cells from blood, cultured in vitro. The clonotype was recovered from a human donor in good health.

CDR3 DNA: TGTGCCAGCAGCTGGTACAGGGCGGATGATAACACCGGGGAGCTGTTTTTT. It translates to CASSWYRADDNTGELFF. The chain uses TRBV5-6 and TRBJ2-2, with a weak D call TRBD1 (6 bases). The CDR3 has 17 residues. V dropped 3 bases and J dropped 2 bases, with 17 bases sitting between them. CDR1 and CDR2 from the germline V gene are SGHDT and YYEEEE. The full variable domain, completed using reference TRBV5-6 and TRBJ2-2, is DAGVTQSPTHLIKTRGQQVTLRCSPKSGHDTVSWYQQALGQGPQFIFQYYEEEERQRGNFPDRFSGHQFPNYSSELNVNALLLGDSALYLCASSWYRADDNTGELFFGEGSRLTVL.